This T cell receptor (beta chain) was captured in a study of T cell repertoires in cytomegalovirus infection. Germline V lookup: CDR1 SGHVS, CDR2 FNYEAQ. The trim removed 5 bases at V and 5 bases at J, leaving 16 bases unmatched. The CDR3 extends over 18 amino acids. This clonotype has a count of ten or more. Its target is unknown. TCRdb re-called the reads with MiXCR, one entry per CDR3 protein. The data show over 200,000 distinct CDR3 sequences, approximately 13% seen once. Broader study findings: Accumulated public TCR beta family frequency recognized individuals carrying CMV together with the relevant HLA.

The chain is built from TRBV7-6 and TRBJ2-1; TRBD2 matches 9 bases. The clonotype was recovered from a human donor in good health (CMV status not recorded). Some clones in this sample may be carry-over from other donors' samples. The sequenced material came from PBMCs. CDR3 in DNA: TGTGCCAGCAGCCGACCCGGGGCGGGAGGGTCGACCCACAATGAGCAGTTCTTC. It codes for CASSRPGAGGSTHNEQFF.